This passage covers 20 T cell receptor beta chains from one sample sequenced in a study of cytotoxic CD8 clonotypes in ibrutinib-treated CLL. Sequenced by immunoSEQ multiplex PCR; TCRdb stores in-frame clones only, minus some. The sample includes roughly 56,000 clones, 65% to 75% of them seen just once. The sequencing here drew on PBMCs, taken after 12 months of ibrutinib treatment. The receptors originated from a human donor with chronic lymphocytic leukemia.

The genes are TRBV28 and TRBJ2-7; 7 bases map to TRBD2. With 8 bases clipped from V and 3 bases from J, the junction kept 7 bases outside the gene matches. CDR1 MDHEN and CDR2 SYDVKM come from the germline V gene. This CDR3 region has 13 residues. The CDR3, as DNA: TGTGCCAGCGGAAGACTAGCTGTCTACGAGCAGTACTTC. Translating gives CASGRLAVYEQYF.

The genes are TRBV7-9 and TRBJ2-1; 7 nucleotides agree with TRBD2. CDR3 length: 17 residues. Germline V gene sequence: CDR1 SEHNR, CDR2 FQNEAQ (reference sequence). The V segment lost 3 bases and the J segment 12 bases; nucleotides outside the gene matches: 20. CDR3 nucleotide sequence: TGTGCCAGCAGCTTCACTTGGCTGGGGTCCCGGGAGGTAGGGCAGTTCTTC. Protein: CASSFTWLGSREVGQFF.

The chain combines TRBV7-9 with TRBJ2-1; a weak D match, TRBD2 (5 bases). Germline assignment: CDR1 SEHNR and CDR2 FQNEAQ (reference sequence). V lost 5 bases and J 8 bases, leaving 7 bases between the germline ends. The CDR3 loop spans 11 amino acids. Here the CDR3 DNA reads TGTGCCAGCAGCCCCGGGGATGAGCAGTTCTTC. Protein product: CASSPGDEQFF.

This CDR3 reads CASSKQGGRNIQYF. CDR3 bases: TGTGCCAGTAGTAAACAGGGTGGGAGAAACATTCAGTACTTC. V usage is TRBV19 and J usage is TRBJ2-4; possible D gene TRBD1, 6 bases. The CDR3 sequence is 14 residues long. V was cut by 4 bases and J by 6 bases, with 13 bases left in between. Germline CDR1 and CDR2: LNHDA and SQIVND (reference sequence).

This clone has only a few counts. This chain joins TRBV7-2 and TRBJ2-5; 10 bases align to TRBD2. V lost 1 base, J lost 2 bases, and 7 bases stayed unmatched. This CDR3 spans 17 amino acids. In germline, CDR1 is SGHTA, CDR2 FQGNSA. CDR3 region: CASSLVASGSGQETQYF. The CDR3 DNA sequence: TGTGCCAGCAGCTTAGTCGCTAGCGGGAGTGGTCAAGAGACCCAGTACTTC.

The J gene is TRBJ2-6, the V gene TRBV7-9; tentatively, D is TRBD1 (6 bases). The CDR3 is made up of 16 amino acids. Germline V gene data show CDR1 as SEHNR and CDR2 as FQNEAQ (reference sequence). Between the trimmed V and J ends, which lost 2 bases and 2 bases, there was a span of 10 bases. CDR3 region: CASSLPGAAGANVLTF. The CDR3 coding sequence is TGTGCCAGCAGCTTACCAGGGGCGGCTGGGGCCAACGTCCTGACTTTC.

The chain combines TRBV11-2 with TRBJ2-2; weak D call: TRBD2 (6 bases). Per the germline V gene, CDR1 is SGHAT and CDR2 is FQNNGV. The CDR3 is 15 residues long. V was shortened by 1 base and J by 4 bases, with 10 bases between the two germline ends. CDR3 protein: CASSLVAGGTGELFF. The CDR3 DNA reads as TGTGCCAGCAGCTTAGTCGCCGGGGGCACCGGGGAGCTGTTTTTT.

The chain has TRBV28 and TRBJ2-2, with D possibly being TRBD1 (6 bases). Germline V gives CDR1 MDHEN, CDR2 SYDVKM. This CDR3 has 16 amino acids. V was trimmed by 4 bases and J by 1 base, leaving 13 bases between them. This CDR3 is CASSSSQGVNTGELFF. The CDR3 region has the DNA TGTGCCAGCAGTTCCTCACAGGGTGTGAACACCGGGGAGCTGTTTTTT.

The chain couples TRBV7-6 to TRBJ1-1; D gene unclear. The V end lost 1 base, the J end lost 4 bases, and 10 bases lay between the germline ends. The CDR3 loop spans 14 amino acids. The V gene's germline CDR1 is SGHVS and CDR2 FNYEAQ. The CDR3 here is CASSLGGLGTEAFF. CDR3 sequence (DNA): TGTGCCAGCAGCTTAGGCGGGTTAGGCACTGAAGCTTTCTTT.

This clone was observed at least ten times. This chain links TRBV2 with TRBJ1-1, with D perhaps matching TRBD1 (5 bases). Trimming shortened V by 7 bases and J by 4 bases, and 13 bases separated the two germline ends. The CDR3 length is 13 residues. Germline V lookup: CDR1 SNHLY, CDR2 FYNNEI. CDR3 sequence reads: CASTRDFVTEAFF. CDR3 DNA: TGTGCCAGCACTAGGGACTTCGTCACTGAAGCTTTCTTT.

The chain recombines TRBV6-5 with TRBJ2-1; D call uncertain. Germline V lookup: CDR1 MNHEY, CDR2 SVGAGI. Trimming pared 4 bases from V and 7 bases from J, leaving 14 bases between. The CDR3 covers 14 residues. The CDR3 DNA reads as TGTGCCAGCAGTTCCTACATCAAAAGTAATGAGCAGTTCTTC. This sequence encodes CASSSYIKSNEQFF.

The J gene is TRBJ2-7, the V gene TRBV6-1; D is ambiguous. The CDR3 has 14 residues. The V gene lost 7 bases and the J gene lost 0 bases, with 13 bases spanning the gap. Germline-derived CDR1 and CDR2 are MNHNS and SASEGT. The CDR3: CASTAGDSSYEQYF. The DNA for the CDR3 is TGTGCCAGCACAGCAGGAGATAGCTCCTACGAGCAGTACTTC.

This chain connects TRBV30 to TRBJ2-3; perhaps TRBD2 as D (5 bases). V was pared by 0 bases and J by 1 base, with 11 bases between. Germline CDR1 reads GTSNPN; CDR2 reads SVGIG (reference sequence). The CDR3 covers 15 residues. The CDR3 sequence: CAWSVGGGRTDTQYF. As DNA, the CDR3 is TGTGCCTGGAGTGTGGGCGGAGGCCGCACAGATACGCAGTATTTT. The variable domain in full, with the rest retrieved from reference TRBV30 and TRBJ2-3, is SQTIHQWPATLVQPVGSPLSLECTVEGTSNPNLYWYRQAAGRGLQLLFYSVGIGQISSEVPQNLSASRPQDRQFILSSKKLLLSDSGFYLCAWSVGGGRTDTQYFGPGTRLTVL.

CDR3 DNA: TGCGCCAGCAGCTTGAGAGGCTCTGGAAACACCATATATTTT. Its protein product is CASSLRGSGNTIYF. V is TRBV5-1 and J is TRBJ1-3; D is unresolved. This CDR3 contains 14 residues. The germline gives CDR1 SGHRS, CDR2 YFSETQ. Trimming removed 1 base at V and 0 bases at J, with 5 bases between.

This clone was counted a few times. The junction differs from germline at one of its ends, possibly a read error. In DNA form, the CDR3 reads TGTGCTAGCAGCTTAGGAACAGGGTTGGATGAGCAGTTCTTC. The encoded protein is CASSLGTGLDEQFF. The chain employs TRBV7-7 and TRBJ2-1, with a weak D call TRBD1 (6 bases). This CDR3 comprises 14 residues. The germline CDR1 and CDR2 sequences are SSHAT and FNYEAQ (reference sequence). The full variable domain, rest sourced from reference TRBV7-7 and TRBJ2-1, is GAGVSQSPRYKVTKRGQDVTLRCDPISSHATLYWYQQALGQGPEFLTYFNYEAQPDKSGLPSDRFSAERPEGSISTLTIQRTEQRDSAMYRCASSLGTGLDEQFFGPGTRLTVL.

This clone has only a few counts. V is TRBV5-1 and J is TRBJ2-3; D is perhaps TRBD1 (7 bases). The CDR3 has 14 amino acids. Trimming pared 0 bases from V and 5 bases from J, leaving 10 bases between. Per the germline V gene, CDR1 is SGHRS and CDR2 is YFSETQ. The CDR3 DNA reads TGCGCCAGCAGCTTGGTGCAGGGGGGAGATACGCAGTATTTT. As protein: CASSLVQGGDTQYF.

The rearrangement uses TRBV5-4 and TRBJ2-3; a weak D match, TRBD2 (5 bases). Germline V gene data show CDR1 as SGHNT and CDR2 as YYREEE (reference sequence). V was clipped by 4 bases and J by 4 bases, with 22 bases between them. The CDR3 length is 17 residues. This CDR3 is CASSRKLVGMVADTQYF. CDR3 coding DNA: TGTGCCAGCAGCAGGAAACTAGTTGGCATGGTAGCAGATACGCAGTATTTT. Together with reference TRBV5-4 and TRBJ2-3, the CDR3 gives the full variable domain: ETGVTQSPTHLIKTRGQQVTLRCSSQSGHNTVSWYQQALGQGPQFIFQYYREEENGRGNFPPRFSGLQFPNYSSELNVNALELDDSALYLCASSRKLVGMVADTQYFGPGTRLTVL.

The genes are TRBV13 and TRBJ2-7, with 7 bases aligning to TRBD2. Per the germline V gene, CDR1 is PRHDT and CDR2 is FYEKMQ (reference sequence). The junction had 10 bases not matched to a gene; V was cut back by 1 base and J by 4 bases. The length of the CDR3 is 16 residues. CDR3 loop: CASSLVGGGRSYEQYF. The CDR3 DNA follows: TGTGCCAGCAGCTTAGTTGGGGGAGGGCGGTCTTACGAGCAGTACTTC.

CDR3 sequence: CASSPGPEQYF. The CDR3 DNA sequence: TGCGCCAGCAGCCCCGGCCCCGAGCAGTACTTC. The V gene is TRBV10-2, the J gene TRBJ2-7; D is uncertain. Trimming took off 6 bases at V and 6 bases at J, with 9 bases between the two ends. Germline V lookup: CDR1 WSHSY, CDR2 SAAADI. The CDR3 length is 11 residues.

The chain combines TRBV19 with TRBJ1-2; 11 bases are shared with TRBD1. V gave up 7 bases and J gave up 4 bases; unmatched junction bases: 14. Germline CDR1 reads LNHDA; CDR2 reads SQIVND (reference sequence). The CDR3 is 17 residues long. CDR3 DNA sequence: TGTGCCAGTAATAGGGGGACAGGGGGGCCGGCGGCCTATGGCTACACCTTC. This encodes CASNRGTGGPAAYGYTF.